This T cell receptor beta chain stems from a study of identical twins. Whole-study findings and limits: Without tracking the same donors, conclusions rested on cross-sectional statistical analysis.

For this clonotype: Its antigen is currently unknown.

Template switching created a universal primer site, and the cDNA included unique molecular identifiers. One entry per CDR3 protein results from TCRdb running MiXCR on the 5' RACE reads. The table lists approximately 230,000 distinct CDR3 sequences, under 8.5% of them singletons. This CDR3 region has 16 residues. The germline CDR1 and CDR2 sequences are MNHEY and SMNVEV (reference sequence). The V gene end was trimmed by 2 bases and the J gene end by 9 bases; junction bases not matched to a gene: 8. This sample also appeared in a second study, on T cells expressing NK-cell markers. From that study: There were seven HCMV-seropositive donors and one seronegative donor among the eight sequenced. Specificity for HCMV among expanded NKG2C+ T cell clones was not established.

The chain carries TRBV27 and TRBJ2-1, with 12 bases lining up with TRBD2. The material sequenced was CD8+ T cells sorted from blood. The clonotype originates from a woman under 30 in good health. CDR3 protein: CASSLGTSGSKGEQFF. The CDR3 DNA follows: TGTGCCAGCAGTTTAGGGACTAGCGGGTCCAAAGGTGAGCAGTTCTTC.